This paragraph reports one T cell receptor beta chain. A much larger clone is a single base away; this may be a read error. This entry belongs to a study of T cell changes during pregnancy in multiple sclerosis. Germline V lookup: CDR1 LNHDA, CDR2 SQIVND (reference sequence). This CDR3 spans 17 amino acids. Trimming removed 2 bases from V and 3 bases from J, with 17 bases in between. Profiling relied on immunoSEQ multiplex PCR, and the TCRdb table lists in-frame clones only, not all of them. Of 10,000 to 12,000 clones listed, 75% to 90% were seen once; the top ten hold approximately 5.1%. The genes are TRBV19 and TRBJ1-5; a weak D match, TRBD1 (6 bases). Sequenced material: CD8+ T cells from peripheral blood mononuclear cells, taken in the first trimester of pregnancy. This clonotype originated in a female donor in good health, enrolled as a control in a pregnancy study. In nucleotides, the CDR3 is TGTGCCAGTAGTATAAAGGACGGGGGGCACAACAATCAGCCCCAGCATTTT. As protein: CASSIKDGGHNNQPQHF. Combining the CDR3 with reference TRBV19 and TRBJ1-5 gives the whole variable domain DGGITQSPKYLFRKEGQNVTLSCEQNLNHDAMYWYRQDPGQGLRLIYYSQIVNDFQKGDIAEGYSVSREKKESFPLTVTSAQKNPTAFYLCASSIKDGGHNNQPQHFGDGTRLSIL.